This record covers a single TCR beta chain. Antigen: not known. This table comes from immunoSEQ multiplex PCR, and its TCRdb copy is limited to in-frame clones, with some not included. The sample includes about 15,000 clones, approximately 88% of them seen just once. The source of the sample is a study of PD-1 blockade in mismatch repair-deficient tumors. In the study overall: Patients had roughly twelve mismatch repair-deficient cancer types, all previously treated and progressing. Regarding the study as a whole: Tumor-resident clones, often undetectable pretreatment in blood, expanded then contracted after pembrolizumab.

Every patient had mismatch repair deficiency by PCR or immunohistochemistry. A few pembrolizumab responders had their TCRs sequenced. The germline V gene has CDR1 GTSNPN and CDR2 SVGIG (reference sequence). The CDR3 contains 16 residues. V shed 2 bases and J shed 6 bases, with 22 bases lying between them. The specimen was PBMCs, collected before pembrolizumab treatment. The clonotype originates from an adult with mismatch repair-deficient cancer. The chain is built from TRBV30 and TRBJ1-1; maybe TRBD1 (5 bases). Here the CDR3 reads CAWSRPRTRGYPEAFF. The CDR3 DNA reads TGTGCCTGGAGTCGGCCAAGGACACGGGGATACCCTGAAGCTTTCTTT.